The sequence of this T cell receptor (beta chain) was determined in a study of cytomegalovirus exposure and HLA in healthy donors. Study findings and constraints: Indistinguishable V segments, including TRBV6-2 and TRBV6-3, were excluded. Researchers catalogued over 150 TCR beta chains as cytomegalovirus-associated.

Trimming cost V 10 bases and J 5 bases, with 27 bases left between them. There are 16 residues in the CDR3. Germline V gives CDR1 SGHRS, CDR2 YFSETQ. With 60 Vbeta and 13 Jbeta primers, the PCR was carried out. The repertoire was sequenced with immunoSEQ multiplex PCR; TCRdb's copy has only in-frame clones and lacks some. The sample holds around 200,000 clones, around four fifths seen once. Those who donated were healthy bone marrow donors. On this clone itself: Its antigen remains unidentified.

Sequencing input: PBMCs. The receptor was derived from a man between 50 and 59 years old in good health and CMV-seronegative. The rearrangement links TRBV5-1 to TRBJ2-5; weak D call: TRBD2 (7 bases). The chain's CDR3 is CARGGRRGPPGETQYF. In DNA form, the CDR3 reads TGCGCCCGCGGGGGAAGGCGGGGGCCGCCGGGGGAGACCCAGTACTTC.